Listed below are T cell receptor beta chains from one sample, sequenced in a study of T cell changes during pregnancy in multiple sclerosis. Libraries were prepared by immunoSEQ multiplex PCR; TCRdb keeps only in-frame clonotypes and omits some of them. The sample shows under 45,000 clones, around 89% of them seen only once. Here the sequenced sample was CD4+ T cells from peripheral blood mononuclear cells, taken in the first trimester of pregnancy. These receptors originate from a female donor with multiple sclerosis, enrolled in a pregnancy study. The CDR3 runs from the conserved cysteine through the conserved F or W. The order of the fields is CDR3 protein, clone size, V gene, J gene. For some rows the clone size is stated as once, few or many, or as a class when expanded; others skip it.

cdr3_aa: CASSLTTGTGRREQYF
clone_size: NA
v_call: TRBV5-1
j_call: TRBJ2-7

cdr3_aa: CSVRQGASYGYTF
clone_size: NA
v_call: TRBV29-1
j_call: TRBJ1-2

cdr3_aa: CASRPPQRTYEQYF
clone_size: NA
v_call: TRBV28
j_call: TRBJ2-7

cdr3_aa: CSVDGGRRYNEQFF
clone_size: NA
v_call: TRBV29-1
j_call: TRBJ2-1

cdr3_aa: CASSLGASGYEQYF
clone_size: NA
v_call: TRBV5-1
j_call: TRBJ2-7

cdr3_aa: CASSLGTGPSYEQYF
clone_size: NA
v_call: TRBV5-5
j_call: TRBJ2-7

cdr3_aa: CASSRRGSAGGRSAGELFF
clone_size: NA
v_call: TRBV5-4
j_call: TRBJ2-2

cdr3_aa: CASSVGSQSSYEQYF
clone_size: NA
v_call: TRBV9
j_call: TRBJ2-7

cdr3_aa: CASSTETSPGNTIYF
clone_size: NA
v_call: TRBV2
j_call: TRBJ1-3

cdr3_aa: CAIRNRGHEQYF
clone_size: once
v_call: TRBV10-3
j_call: TRBJ2-7

cdr3_aa: CAPYNREGYEQFF
clone_size: NA
v_call: TRBV15
j_call: TRBJ2-1

cdr3_aa: CSVEENTGEEQFF
clone_size: NA
v_call: TRBV29-1
j_call: TRBJ2-1

cdr3_aa: CASSLDSFTDTQYF
clone_size: once
v_call: TRBV5-4
j_call: TRBJ2-3

cdr3_aa: CAWSPRTDYNEQFF
clone_size: NA
v_call: TRBV30
j_call: TRBJ2-1

cdr3_aa: CASSGGWSRSNRETQYF
clone_size: NA
v_call: TRBV25-1
j_call: TRBJ2-5

cdr3_aa: CASKAGTANTGELFF
clone_size: NA
v_call: TRBV5-1
j_call: TRBJ2-2

cdr3_aa: CASSFRGVLAGGLFF
clone_size: once
v_call: TRBV28
j_call: TRBJ2-1

cdr3_aa: CASSSPGTAYEQYF
clone_size: NA
v_call: TRBV7-2
j_call: TRBJ2-7

cdr3_aa: CASRRGLAGSYEQYF
clone_size: NA
v_call: TRBV2
j_call: TRBJ2-7

cdr3_aa: CASSLMGHFSGNTIYF
clone_size: NA
v_call: TRBV7-3
j_call: TRBJ1-3

cdr3_aa: CASSLVTTPWFF
clone_size: NA
v_call: TRBV7-9
j_call: TRBJ2-1

cdr3_aa: CASSLEDRGSEAFF
clone_size: few
v_call: TRBV7-9
j_call: TRBJ1-1

cdr3_aa: CASSTRTGGNTEAFF
clone_size: NA
v_call: TRBV14
j_call: TRBJ1-1

cdr3_aa: CATRKGGGELFF
clone_size: NA
v_call: TRBV27
j_call: TRBJ2-2

cdr3_aa: CASSGLAGTEQYF
clone_size: NA
v_call: TRBV2
j_call: TRBJ2-7

cdr3_aa: CASSLKSGQAYSIDGYTF
clone_size: once
v_call: TRBV9
j_call: TRBJ1-2

cdr3_aa: CASSAKAYNEQFF
clone_size: NA
v_call: TRBV6-1
j_call: TRBJ2-1

cdr3_aa: CASSFSNLDSYGYTF
clone_size: NA
v_call: TRBV5-4
j_call: TRBJ1-2